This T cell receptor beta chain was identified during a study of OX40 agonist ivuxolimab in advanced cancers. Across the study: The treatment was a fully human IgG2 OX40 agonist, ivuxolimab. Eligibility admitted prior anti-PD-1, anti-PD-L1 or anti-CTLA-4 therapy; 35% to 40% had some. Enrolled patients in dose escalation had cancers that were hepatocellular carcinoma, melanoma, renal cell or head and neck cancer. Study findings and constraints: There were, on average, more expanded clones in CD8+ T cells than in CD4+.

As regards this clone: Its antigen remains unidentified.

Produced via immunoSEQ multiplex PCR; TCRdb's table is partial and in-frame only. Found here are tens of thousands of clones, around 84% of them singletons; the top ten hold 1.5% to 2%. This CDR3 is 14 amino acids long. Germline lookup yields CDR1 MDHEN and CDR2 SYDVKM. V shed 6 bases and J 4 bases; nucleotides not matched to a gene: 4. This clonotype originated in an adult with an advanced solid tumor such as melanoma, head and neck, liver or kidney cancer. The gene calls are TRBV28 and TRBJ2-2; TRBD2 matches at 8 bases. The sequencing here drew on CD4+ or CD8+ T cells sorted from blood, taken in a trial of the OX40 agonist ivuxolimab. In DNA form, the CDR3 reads TGTGCCAGCAGAAGGAGCGGGAGCACCGGGGAGCTGTTTTTT. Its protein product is CASRRSGSTGELFF.